Listed here is a single T cell receptor beta chain. The record originates from a study of blood T cell repertoires in COVID-19. TCRdb's copy holds only in-frame clones and misses some; the assay was immunoSEQ multiplex PCR. The sample consists of 30,000 or so clones, roughly four fifths of them appearing once. V was pared by 6 bases and J by 0 bases, with 14 bases between. The CDR3 is 16 residues long. The germline V gene encodes CDR1 SNHLY and CDR2 FYNNEI. This TCR derives from a man older than 75 with active or convalescent COVID-19. The chain employs TRBV2 and TRBJ1-4; maybe TRBD1 (5 bases). The sample taken for sequencing was peripheral blood. The CDR3 nucleotides read TGTGCCAGCAGGAGGGGAGGGGATACAACTAATGAAAAACTGTTTTTT. It translates to CASRRGGDTTNEKLFF.